The 2 T cell receptor beta chains given below trace back to one sample, sequenced in a study of technical replicates of blood from a few donors. Assay used: immunoSEQ multiplex PCR; TCRdb lists only in-frame clones, some missing. The table lists about 6,900 clones, less than 96% of them singletons. Material: PBMCs. Receptor source: a human donor in good health.

The J gene is TRBJ2-7, the V gene TRBV5-4; no clear D. With 0 bases removed from V and 2 bases from J, the gap between germline ends came to 3 bases. This CDR3 region has 12 residues. CDR1 is SGHNT and CDR2 is YYREEE in the germline V gene (reference sequence). The chain's CDR3 is CASSLGTYEQYF. As DNA, the CDR3 is TGTGCCAGCAGCTTGGGTACCTACGAGCAGTACTTC.

The gene calls are TRBV9 and TRBJ2-5; D possibly corresponds to TRBD2 (7 bases). Trimming took off 3 bases at V and 3 bases at J, with 12 bases between the two ends. The CDR3 has 14 residues. Germline loops: CDR1 SGDLS, CDR2 YYNGEE. CDR3 protein: CASSGGGAEETQYF. DNA of the CDR3: TGTGCCAGCAGCGGTGGGGGGGCGGAAGAGACCCAGTACTTC.